One sample yielded the 9 T cell receptor beta chains listed below, sequenced in a study of T-cell memory formation after mild COVID-19. MiXCR was run by TCRdb on the 5' RACE reads, yielding one entry per CDR3 protein. The table has a few hundred thousand distinct CDR3 sequences, 13% to 15% seen once; the top ten hold approximately 22%. What was sequenced was PBMCs or a T cell subset sorted from them (not recorded which). All receptors come from a man aged 18 to 30 who had mild COVID-19 (a few samples of this study predate the infection). Cell type and time point are not known.

This chain connects TRBV5-6 to TRBJ2-7; tentatively, D is TRBD2 (7 bases). CDR3 length: 16 amino acids. CDR1 and CDR2 (germline): SGHDT, YYEEEE. Trimming took 4 bases from V and 2 from J, leaving 19 bases between them. The DNA for the CDR3 is TGTGCCAGCAGCCCCCCGGACGCGGGGGCAACCTACGAGCAGTACTTC. Its translation: CASSPPDAGATYEQYF.

This clonotype has more than one count but fewer than ten. The chain's CDR3 is CASIIGGAGETQYF. The CDR3 nucleotides read TGTGCCAGCATCATAGGGGGGGCCGGGGAGACCCAGTACTTC. The chain has TRBV12-3 or TRBV12-4 and TRBJ2-5; a weak D match, TRBD2 (7 bases). CDR3 length: 14 amino acids. The germline V and J ends were trimmed by 7 bases and 5 bases, with 17 bases remaining between them.

This chain links TRBV11-3 with TRBJ2-2, with D possibly matching TRBD2 (5 bases). V lost 4 bases, J lost 4 bases, and 10 bases lay in between. The CDR3 is 14 residues long. Germline CDR1 reads SGHNT; CDR2 reads YENEEA. DNA of the CDR3: TGTGCCAGCAGCTCACGAGGGTCCACCGGGGAGCTGTTTTTT. It translates to CASSSRGSTGELFF.

This clonotype showed up just a few times. The V gene is TRBV29-1, the J gene TRBJ1-2; possibly TRBD1 for D (6 bases). Germline V gene data show CDR1 as SQVTM and CDR2 as ANQGSEA. The CDR3 spans 12 residues. CDR3 protein: CPGGTLVYGYTF. The CDR3 DNA reads as TGCCCCGGGGGGACACTTGTCTATGGCTACACCTTC.

J is TRBJ2-2 and V is TRBV12-3 or TRBV12-4; D ambiguous. The V end was cut by 3 bases, the J end by 6 bases, with 5 bases between. There are 12 residues in the CDR3. The CDR3 here is CASSFVAGELFF. CDR3 nucleotides: TGTGCCAGCAGTTTCGTGGCCGGGGAGCTGTTTTTT.

This clonotype was detected ten times or more. The J gene is TRBJ2-7, the V gene TRBV30; D is unresolved. Between the trimmed V and J ends, which lost 0 bases and 0 bases, there was a span of 3 bases. The CDR3 spans 12 residues. Germline values: CDR1 GTSNPN, CDR2 SVGIG (reference sequence). The CDR3 nucleotides read TGTGCCTGGAGTGTCAGCTCCTACGAGCAGTACTTC. It specifies CAWSVSSYEQYF.

V is TRBV7-6 and J is TRBJ1-1, with 12 bases matching TRBD1. The CDR3 is made up of 16 amino acids. The V segment lost 5 bases and the J segment 4 bases; nucleotides outside the gene matches: 8. Germline loops: CDR1 SGHVS, CDR2 FNYEAQ. CDR3 region: CASSTGQGASGTEAFF. The CDR3 DNA sequence: TGTGCCAGCAGCACGGGACAGGGGGCATCGGGCACTGAAGCTTTCTTT.

There are a few counts of this clonotype. The chain carries TRBV4-3 and TRBJ2-1; the match to TRBD2 covers 8 bases. The CDR3 contains 15 residues. Germline V gene sequence: CDR1 LGHNA, CDR2 YSLEER. The V segment lost 4 bases and the J segment 10 bases; nucleotides outside the gene matches: 12. As DNA, the CDR3 is TGCGCCAGCAGCCTCTTGGCGGGGGGTACTGGGGAGCAGTTCTTC. Translating it yields CASSLLAGGTGEQFF.

This clonotype came up many times. CDR3 amino acids: CSVVQGSQPQHF. The CDR3, as DNA: TGCAGTGTTGTACAGGGAAGTCAGCCCCAGCATTTT. The chain carries TRBV20-1 and TRBJ1-5; D possibly corresponds to TRBD1 (6 bases). Germline CDR1 DFQATT, CDR2 SNEGSKA (reference sequence). V was clipped by 7 bases and J by 6 bases, with 13 bases between them. CDR3 size: 12 residues.